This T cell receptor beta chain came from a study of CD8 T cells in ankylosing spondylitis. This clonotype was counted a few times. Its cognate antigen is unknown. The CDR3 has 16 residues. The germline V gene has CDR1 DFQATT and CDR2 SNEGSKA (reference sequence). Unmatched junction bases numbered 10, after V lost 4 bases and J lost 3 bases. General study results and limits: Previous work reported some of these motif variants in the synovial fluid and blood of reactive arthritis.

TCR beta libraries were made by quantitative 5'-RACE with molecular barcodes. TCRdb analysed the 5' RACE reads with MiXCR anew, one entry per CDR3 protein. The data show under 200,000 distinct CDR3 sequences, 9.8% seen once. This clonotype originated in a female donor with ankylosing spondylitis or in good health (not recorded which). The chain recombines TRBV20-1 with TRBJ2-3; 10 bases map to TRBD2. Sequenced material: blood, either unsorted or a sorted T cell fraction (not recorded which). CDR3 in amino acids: CSATKSGRAFTDTQYF. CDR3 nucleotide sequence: TGCAGTGCTACTAAAAGCGGGAGGGCCTTTACAGATACGCAGTATTTT.